A selection of T cell receptor beta chains follows, all from one sample in a study of cytomegalovirus exposure and HLA in healthy donors. Measured with immunoSEQ multiplex PCR; TCRdb has only the in-frame clones, and not every one. There are 150,000 to 200,000 clones in the sample; 84% occur only once, and about 0.26% lies in the top ten. Sequencing was carried out using PBMCs. The receptors shown here come from a boy aged 5-17 years in good health and CMV-seronegative. CDR3s include the opening cysteine and the closing phenylalanine or tryptophan. D genes are given only for firm matches. The size field is filled for only some rows; it gives once, few, many or a size class.

j_call: TRBJ2-3; d_call: TRBD2; v_call: TRBV9; clone_size: -; cdr3_nt: TGTGCCAGCAGCGTAGGGGCTAGCGGGGTCACAGATACGCAGTATTTT; cdr3_aa: CASSVGASGVTDTQYF
j_call: TRBJ2-7; d_call: TRBD2; v_call: TRBV30; clone_size: -; cdr3_nt: TGTGCCTGGAGAAGACTAGCGGGGGCCAGTACCTACGAGCAGTACTTC; cdr3_aa: CAWRRLAGASTYEQYF
j_call: TRBJ2-5; d_call: TRBD1; v_call: TRBV5-1; clone_size: -; cdr3_nt: TGCGCCAGCAGCGCCGGACAGGACCAAGCGACCCAGTACTTC; cdr3_aa: CASSAGQDQATQYF
j_call: TRBJ2-7; d_call: TRBD1; v_call: TRBV27; clone_size: -; cdr3_nt: TGTGCCAGCAGTAACCGGACAGGGACCGTCCCCTACGAGCAGTACTTC; cdr3_aa: CASSNRTGTVPYEQYF
j_call: TRBJ2-2; d_call: -; v_call: TRBV6-1; clone_size: -; cdr3_nt: TGTGCCAGCAGTGAAAGGCGGGGGCCCGGGGAGCTGTTTTTT; cdr3_aa: CASSERRGPGELFF
j_call: TRBJ2-5; d_call: -; v_call: TRBV6-5; clone_size: -; cdr3_nt: TGTGCCAGCAGTTACATGGTAGCGCCTCAAGAGACCCAGTACTTC; cdr3_aa: CASSYMVAPQETQYF
j_call: TRBJ2-5; d_call: -; v_call: TRBV29-1; clone_size: -; cdr3_nt: TGCAGCGTTAGGACAGGAGGGGAGACCCAGTACTTC; cdr3_aa: CSVRTGGETQYF
j_call: TRBJ2-2; d_call: -; v_call: TRBV7-9; clone_size: -; cdr3_nt: TGTGCCAGCAGACCCGGACAGAACACCGGGGAGCTGTTTTTT; cdr3_aa: CASRPGQNTGELFF
j_call: TRBJ2-7; d_call: -; v_call: TRBV7-9; clone_size: -; cdr3_nt: TGTGCCAGCAGCCCTCCGAGGGAAGAGCAGTACTTC; cdr3_aa: CASSPPREEQYF
j_call: TRBJ2-1; d_call: -; v_call: TRBV9; clone_size: -; cdr3_nt: TGTGCCAGCAGCCCGGGGGACAATGAGCAGTTCTTC; cdr3_aa: CASSPGDNEQFF
j_call: TRBJ2-3; d_call: -; v_call: TRBV6-1; clone_size: -; cdr3_nt: TGTGCCAGCAGTGAAGCGCGGAGCCCTAGCACAGATACGCAGTATTTT; cdr3_aa: CASSEARSPSTDTQYF
j_call: TRBJ1-1; d_call: TRBD1; v_call: TRBV7-9; clone_size: -; cdr3_nt: TGTGCCAGCAGCTTAGGGGGGACAGGAGCTTTCTTT; cdr3_aa: CASSLGGTGAFF
j_call: TRBJ1-1; d_call: -; v_call: TRBV5-1; clone_size: -; cdr3_nt: TGCGCCAGCAGCTTCGTCGAAAGGGGATACACTGAAGCTTTCTTT; cdr3_aa: CASSFVERGYTEAFF
j_call: TRBJ2-2; d_call: -; v_call: TRBV10-1; clone_size: -; cdr3_nt: TGCGCCACCCGGGAGAACACCGGGGAGCTGTTTTTT; cdr3_aa: CATRENTGELFF
j_call: TRBJ1-2; d_call: -; v_call: TRBV6-5; clone_size: -; cdr3_nt: TGTGCCAGCACCGACAGCTATGGCTACACCTTC; cdr3_aa: CASTDSYGYTF
j_call: TRBJ2-7; d_call: -; v_call: TRBV15; clone_size: -; cdr3_nt: TGTGCCACCAGCAGAGATTTCACTAGTGTCTACGAGCAGTACTTC; cdr3_aa: CATSRDFTSVYEQYF
j_call: TRBJ2-7; d_call: TRBD2; v_call: TRBV27; clone_size: -; cdr3_nt: TGTGCCAGCAGTTGGGGACTAGCGGGCTACGAGCAGTACTTC; cdr3_aa: CASSWGLAGYEQYF
j_call: TRBJ1-3; d_call: -; v_call: TRBV6-6; clone_size: -; cdr3_nt: TGTGCCAGCAGTCCGGGCGGGGGGAAGGGAAACACCATATATTTT; cdr3_aa: CASSPGGGKGNTIYF
j_call: TRBJ2-7; d_call: TRBD2; v_call: TRBV5-6; clone_size: -; cdr3_nt: TGTGCCAGCAGTTTGGGACTAGCTGGATCCTACGAGCAGTACTTC; cdr3_aa: CASSLGLAGSYEQYF
j_call: TRBJ1-6; d_call: TRBD1; v_call: TRBV19; clone_size: -; cdr3_nt: TGTGCCAGTACCCCCTCGACAGGGGGCAATTCACCCCTCCACTTT; cdr3_aa: CASTPSTGGNSPLHF
j_call: TRBJ2-5; d_call: TRBD2; v_call: TRBV9; clone_size: -; cdr3_nt: TGTGCCAGCAGCGTAGTGGCAGCGGGGGGCCAGCCCCAGTACTTC; cdr3_aa: CASSVVAAGGQPQYF
j_call: TRBJ1-5; d_call: -; v_call: TRBV6-6; clone_size: few; cdr3_nt: TGTGCCAGCAGTTATTCAGGGAACAATCAGCCCCAGCATTTT; cdr3_aa: CASSYSGNNQPQHF
j_call: TRBJ1-4; d_call: TRBD1; v_call: TRBV11-2; clone_size: -; cdr3_nt: TGTGCCAGCAGAACTAACAGGGGAAAGAATGAAAAACTGTTTTTT; cdr3_aa: CASRTNRGKNEKLFF
j_call: TRBJ1-6; d_call: -; v_call: TRBV30; clone_size: -; cdr3_nt: TGTGCCTGGAGTGTAGGGAGCGGTGCACCCCTCCACTTT; cdr3_aa: CAWSVGSGAPLHF
j_call: TRBJ1-2; d_call: TRBD1; v_call: TRBV14; clone_size: -; cdr3_nt: TGTGCCAGCAGCCTTCGACAGGGACCACTGTTCGGTGGCTACACCTTC; cdr3_aa: CASSLRQGPLFGGYTF
j_call: TRBJ2-2; d_call: TRBD2; v_call: TRBV6-1; clone_size: -; cdr3_nt: TGTGCCAGCAGTGTGGGTCAGGGAGGGACCGGGGAGCTGTTTTTT; cdr3_aa: CASSVGQGGTGELFF
j_call: TRBJ1-6; d_call: TRBD1; v_call: TRBV9; clone_size: -; cdr3_nt: TGTGCCAGCAGCGTAACAGGGGGGGACTCACCCCTCCACTTT; cdr3_aa: CASSVTGGDSPLHF
j_call: TRBJ1-5; d_call: -; v_call: TRBV28; clone_size: -; cdr3_nt: TGTGCCAACCCCGAGACAGAGAATCAGCCCCAGCATTTT; cdr3_aa: CANPETENQPQHF
j_call: TRBJ2-2; d_call: TRBD1; v_call: TRBV15; clone_size: -; cdr3_nt: TGTGCCACCAGCAGGGGGGACAGGGCCGCCGGGGAGCTGTTTTTT; cdr3_aa: CATSRGDRAAGELFF
j_call: TRBJ2-7; d_call: TRBD1; v_call: TRBV19; clone_size: few; cdr3_nt: TGTGCCAGTAGACCCTATGGACAGGGCGAAGGCGAGCAGTACTTC; cdr3_aa: CASRPYGQGEGEQYF
j_call: TRBJ2-2; d_call: -; v_call: TRBV11-1; clone_size: -; cdr3_nt: TGTGCCAGCAGCCCGTCCCAGGTGTACACCGGGGAGCTGTTTTTT; cdr3_aa: CASSPSQVYTGELFF
j_call: TRBJ1-1; d_call: TRBD1; v_call: TRBV10-3; clone_size: -; cdr3_nt: TGTGCCATCAGTGAGTGGACAGGGAGGGGTGATACTGAAGCTTTCTTT; cdr3_aa: CAISEWTGRGDTEAFF
j_call: TRBJ1-5; d_call: -; v_call: TRBV18; clone_size: -; cdr3_nt: TGTGCCAGCTCACCTGAGCGTGGGTTCAATCAGCCCCAGCATTTT; cdr3_aa: CASSPERGFNQPQHF
j_call: TRBJ2-3; d_call: -; v_call: TRBV10-2; clone_size: -; cdr3_nt: TGCGCCAGCAGGAATCTACAGACAGCTACTAGCACAGATACGCAGTATTTT; cdr3_aa: CASRNLQTATSTDTQYF
j_call: TRBJ1-1; d_call: -; v_call: TRBV4-3; clone_size: once; cdr3_nt: TGCGCCAGCAGCCAAGCGCAGGGGATAACTGAAGCTTTCTTT; cdr3_aa: CASSQAQGITEAFF
j_call: TRBJ2-4; d_call: TRBD1; v_call: TRBV7-8; clone_size: -; cdr3_nt: TGTGCCAGCAGCTTAAGTGGGACAGTAAAAAACATTCAGTACTTC; cdr3_aa: CASSLSGTVKNIQYF
j_call: TRBJ1-1; d_call: -; v_call: TRBV6-5; clone_size: -; cdr3_nt: TGTGCCAGCAGTTACGTAGGGGGGAACACTGAAGCTTTCTTT; cdr3_aa: CASSYVGGNTEAFF
j_call: TRBJ2-3; d_call: TRBD1; v_call: TRBV2; clone_size: -; cdr3_nt: TGTGCCAGCAGTGAAATGGGACAGGGGGGATACACAGATACGCAGTATTTT; cdr3_aa: CASSEMGQGGYTDTQYF
j_call: TRBJ1-1; d_call: -; v_call: TRBV30; clone_size: few; cdr3_nt: TGTGCCTGGGGGGCAGGGATGAACACTGAAGCTTTCTTT; cdr3_aa: CAWGAGMNTEAFF
j_call: TRBJ2-7; d_call: TRBD1; v_call: TRBV6-1; clone_size: -; cdr3_nt: TGTGCCAGCAGTGGACAGGCCAGGGGGGAGCAGTACTTC; cdr3_aa: CASSGQARGEQYF
j_call: TRBJ1-1; d_call: TRBD1; v_call: TRBV9; clone_size: -; cdr3_nt: TGTGCCAGCAGCGTGACAGGGGCCGACACTGAAGCTTTCTTT; cdr3_aa: CASSVTGADTEAFF
j_call: TRBJ2-1; d_call: TRBD2; v_call: TRBV27; clone_size: -; cdr3_nt: TGTGCCAGCAAGCCTCCGGGACTAGCGGGGGGGCGGGAGCAGTTCTTC; cdr3_aa: CASKPPGLAGGREQFF
j_call: TRBJ2-5; d_call: TRBD1; v_call: TRBV5-6; clone_size: once; cdr3_nt: TGTGCCAGCAGCTCACCGACGGACAGGGAAGAGACCCAGTACTTC; cdr3_aa: CASSSPTDREETQYF
j_call: TRBJ1-1; d_call: -; v_call: TRBV7-9; clone_size: few; cdr3_nt: TGTGCCAGCAGCCTTAACAGGGAAACTGAAGCTTTCTTT; cdr3_aa: CASSLNRETEAFF
j_call: TRBJ1-5; d_call: -; v_call: TRBV23-1; clone_size: -; cdr3_nt: TGCGCCAGCAGTCAAGAGACACTCAATCAGCCCCAGCATTTT; cdr3_aa: CASSQETLNQPQHF
j_call: TRBJ2-7; d_call: TRBD1; v_call: TRBV6-1; clone_size: -; cdr3_nt: TGTGCCAGCCGGGACAGGGGGCTTTCCTACGAGCAGTACTTC; cdr3_aa: CASRDRGLSYEQYF
j_call: TRBJ2-3; d_call: -; v_call: TRBV27; clone_size: -; cdr3_nt: TGTGCCGCCACACCTAGAAACCTCCTCCCGTATTTT; cdr3_aa: CAATPRNLLPYF
j_call: TRBJ2-3; d_call: TRBD2; v_call: TRBV5-1; clone_size: -; cdr3_nt: TGCGCCAGCAGCTTGGAACTAGCGGGTGGGACAGATACGCAGTATTTT; cdr3_aa: CASSLELAGGTDTQYF
j_call: TRBJ2-7; d_call: TRBD1; v_call: TRBV10-3; clone_size: -; cdr3_nt: TGTGCCATCAGTGAGGGGGACAGCTACGAGCAGTACTTC; cdr3_aa: CAISEGDSYEQYF
j_call: TRBJ2-1; d_call: TRBD2; v_call: TRBV7-2; clone_size: -; cdr3_nt: TGTGCCAGCAGCTCCTCTCGGACTAGCGGGTACAATGAGCAGTTCTTC; cdr3_aa: CASSSSRTSGYNEQFF
j_call: TRBJ2-1; d_call: -; v_call: TRBV30; clone_size: -; cdr3_nt: TGTGCCTGGAGTGCCCCCATTGGCCAATCCTACAATGAGCAGTTCTTC; cdr3_aa: CAWSAPIGQSYNEQFF
j_call: TRBJ2-1; d_call: TRBD1; v_call: TRBV5-1; clone_size: once; cdr3_nt: TGCGCCAGCAGCTTACGGGACAGGGACTACAATGAGCAGTTCTTC; cdr3_aa: CASSLRDRDYNEQFF